This T cell receptor beta chain emerged from a study of response to subunit inactivated influenza vaccine. General study results and limits: Each seasonal flu vaccination may recruit only limited new T cells, authors suggested.

Via MiXCR, TCRdb re-called the RT-PCR reads, giving one row per CDR3 protein. The repertoire consists of approximately 680,000 distinct CDR3 sequences, with less than 20% occurring once and the leading ten covering roughly 10%. Remarks on this clonotype: The antigen remains unidentified.

This CDR3 has 15 residues. The ends were cut back, 0 bases at V and 3 bases at J, with 9 bases in the middle. Per the germline V gene, CDR1 is SGHRS and CDR2 is YFSETQ. The gene calls are TRBV5-1 and TRBJ2-2, with D uncertain. The sequence came from a man between 45 and 60 years old who received an inactivated influenza vaccine. Material: PBMCs from blood, obtained about 13 days after vaccination. The CDR3 coding sequence is TGCGCCAGCAGCTTGGGACTGCAGGACACCGGGGAGCTGTTTTTT. It translates to CASSLGLQDTGELFF.